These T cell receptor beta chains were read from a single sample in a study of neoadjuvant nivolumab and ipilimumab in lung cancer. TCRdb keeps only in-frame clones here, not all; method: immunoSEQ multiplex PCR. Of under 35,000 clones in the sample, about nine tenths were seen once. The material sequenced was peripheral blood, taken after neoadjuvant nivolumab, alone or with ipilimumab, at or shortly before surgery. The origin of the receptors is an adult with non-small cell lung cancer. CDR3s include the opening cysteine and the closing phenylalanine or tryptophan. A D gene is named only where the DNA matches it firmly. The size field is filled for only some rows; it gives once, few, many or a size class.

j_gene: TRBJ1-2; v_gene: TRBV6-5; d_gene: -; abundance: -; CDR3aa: CASSGRGRPQGGYTF; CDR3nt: TGTGCCAGCAGTGGACGAGGGAGGCCTCAGGGGGGCTACACCTTC
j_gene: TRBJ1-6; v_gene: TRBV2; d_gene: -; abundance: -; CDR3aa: CASSAESSYNSPLHF; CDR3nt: TGTGCCAGCAGTGCCGAAAGCTCCTATAATTCACCCCTCCACTTT
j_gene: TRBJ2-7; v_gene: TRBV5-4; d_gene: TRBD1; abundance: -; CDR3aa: CASSFGQGTYEQYF; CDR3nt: TGTGCCAGCAGCTTCGGACAGGGGACCTACGAGCAGTACTTC
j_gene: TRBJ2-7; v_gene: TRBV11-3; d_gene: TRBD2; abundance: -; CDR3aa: CASSLGRLAFPKVAYEQYF; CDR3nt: TGTGCCAGCAGCTTAGGACGACTAGCGTTCCCAAAAGTAGCATACGAGCAGTACTTC
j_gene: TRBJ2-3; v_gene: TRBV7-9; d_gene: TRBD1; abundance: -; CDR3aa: CASSWGQGSSSTDTQYF; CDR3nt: TGTGCCAGCAGTTGGGGACAGGGAAGCTCTAGCACAGATACGCAGTATTTT
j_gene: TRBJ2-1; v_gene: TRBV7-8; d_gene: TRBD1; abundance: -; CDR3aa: CASRGRGTEPYNEQFF; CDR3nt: TGTGCCAGCAGAGGACGTGGGACAGAGCCCTACAATGAGCAGTTCTTC
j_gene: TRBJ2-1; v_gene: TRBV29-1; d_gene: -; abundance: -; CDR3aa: CSVSQGIEQFF; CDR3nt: TGCAGCGTATCACAGGGTATTGAGCAGTTCTTC
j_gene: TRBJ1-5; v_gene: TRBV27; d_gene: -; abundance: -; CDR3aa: CASSGPSGQPQHF; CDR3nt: TGTGCCAGCAGTGGTCCGAGTGGGCAGCCCCAGCATTTT
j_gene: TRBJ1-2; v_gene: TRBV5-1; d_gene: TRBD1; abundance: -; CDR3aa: CASSWGTGGHYGYTF; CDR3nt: TGCGCCAGCAGCTGGGGGACAGGGGGCCACTATGGCTACACCTTC
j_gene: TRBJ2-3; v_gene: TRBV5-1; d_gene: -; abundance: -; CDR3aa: CASSLEGPGDTQYF; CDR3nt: TGCGCCAGCAGCTTGGAAGGACCTGGAGATACGCAGTATTTT
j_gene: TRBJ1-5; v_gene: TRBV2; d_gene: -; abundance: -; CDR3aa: CASSPQGSGQPQHF; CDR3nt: TGTGCCAGCAGTCCACAGGGAAGTGGTCAGCCCCAGCATTTT
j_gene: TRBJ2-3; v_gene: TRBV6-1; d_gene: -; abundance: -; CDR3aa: CASSRGGGTDTQYF; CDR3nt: TGTGCCAGCTCAAGGGGGGGCGGGACAGATACGCAGTATTTT
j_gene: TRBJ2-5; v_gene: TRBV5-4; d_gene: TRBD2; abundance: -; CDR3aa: CASSLRPASGGLQTQYF; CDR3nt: TGTGCCAGCAGCTTGAGACCGGCTAGCGGGGGGTTGCAGACCCAGTACTTC
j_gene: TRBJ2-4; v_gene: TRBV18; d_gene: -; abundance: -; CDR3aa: CASSLGPKNIQYF; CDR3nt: TGTGCCAGCTCACTTGGCCCCAAAAACATTCAGTACTTC
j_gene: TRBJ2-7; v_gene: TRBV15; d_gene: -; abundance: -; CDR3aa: CATSRNPQTEYEQYF; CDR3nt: TGTGCCACCAGCCGGAACCCACAGACGGAATACGAGCAGTACTTC
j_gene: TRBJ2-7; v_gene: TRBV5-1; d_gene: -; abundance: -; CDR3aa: CASSLPRQYEEEQYF; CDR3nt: TGCGCCAGCAGCCTTCCCAGACAGTATGAGGAAGAGCAGTACTTC
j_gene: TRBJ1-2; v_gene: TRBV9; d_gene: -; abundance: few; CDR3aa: CASSVDRDYGYTF; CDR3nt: TGTGCCAGCAGCGTAGATAGAGACTATGGCTACACCTTC
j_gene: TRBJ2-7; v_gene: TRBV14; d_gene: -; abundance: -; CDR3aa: CASSHQGNTYEQYF; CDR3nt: TGTGCCAGCAGCCACCAAGGGAACACTTACGAGCAGTACTTC
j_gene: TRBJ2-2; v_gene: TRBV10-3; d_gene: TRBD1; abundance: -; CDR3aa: CAITPGQGGTGELFF; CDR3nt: TGTGCCATCACTCCGGGACAGGGTGGCACCGGGGAGCTGTTTTTT
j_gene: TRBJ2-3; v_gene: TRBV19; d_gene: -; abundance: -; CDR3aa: CASSMNLGGGNGNTQYF; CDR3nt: TGTGCCAGTAGTATGAATCTCGGTGGTGGTAACGGGAATACGCAGTATTTT
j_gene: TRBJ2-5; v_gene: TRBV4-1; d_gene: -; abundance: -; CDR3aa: CASSQEGGAETQYF; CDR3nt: TGCGCCAGCAGCCAAGAAGGGGGGGCAGAGACCCAGTACTTC
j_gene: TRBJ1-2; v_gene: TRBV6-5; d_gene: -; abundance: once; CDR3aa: CASSYGGGQNYGYTF; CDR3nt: TGTGCCAGCAGTTACGGGGGGGGCCAAAACTATGGCTACACCTTC
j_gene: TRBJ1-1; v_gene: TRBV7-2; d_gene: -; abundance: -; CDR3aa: CASSNIPGDTEAFF; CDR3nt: TGTGCCAGCAGTAACATCCCGGGGGACACTGAAGCTTTCTTT
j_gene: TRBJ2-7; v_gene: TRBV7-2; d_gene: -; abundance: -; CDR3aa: CASSLANGGQYF; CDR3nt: TGTGCCAGCAGCTTAGCGAATGGGGGGCAGTACTTC
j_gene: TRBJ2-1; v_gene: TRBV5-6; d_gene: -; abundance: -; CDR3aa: CASSSNTGISYNEQFF; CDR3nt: TGTGCCAGCAGCTCAAACACAGGGATCTCCTACAATGAGCAGTTCTTC
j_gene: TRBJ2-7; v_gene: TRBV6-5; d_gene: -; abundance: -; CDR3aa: CASSYSTSYEQYF; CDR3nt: TGTGCCAGCAGTTACTCGACATCCTACGAGCAGTACTTC
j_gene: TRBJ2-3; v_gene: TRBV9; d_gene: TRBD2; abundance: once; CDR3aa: CASSAQRGPLTDTQYF; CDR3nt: TGTGCCAGCAGCGCCCAGCGGGGGCCCCTCACAGATACGCAGTATTTT
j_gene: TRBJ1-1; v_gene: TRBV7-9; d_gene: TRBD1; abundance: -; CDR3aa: CASSVPGQGMNTEAFF; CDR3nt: TGTGCCAGCAGCGTGCCGGGACAGGGCATGAACACTGAAGCTTTCTTT
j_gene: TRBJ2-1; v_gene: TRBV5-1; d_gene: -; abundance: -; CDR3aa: CASSLERGDANEQFF; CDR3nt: TGCGCCAGCAGCTTGGAGCGCGGGGACGCCAATGAGCAGTTCTTC
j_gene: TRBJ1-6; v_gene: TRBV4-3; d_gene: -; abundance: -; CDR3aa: CASSQSRGDNSPLHF; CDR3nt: TGCGCCAGCAGCCAATCCCGAGGAGATAATTCACCCCTCCACTTT
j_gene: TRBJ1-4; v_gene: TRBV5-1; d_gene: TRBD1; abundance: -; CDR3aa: CASSTTGGVNEKLFF; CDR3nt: TGCGCCAGCAGCACCACAGGGGGCGTAAATGAAAAACTGTTTTTT
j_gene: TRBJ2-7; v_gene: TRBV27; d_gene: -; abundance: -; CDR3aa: CASSSQAGYEQYF; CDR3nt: TGTGCCAGCAGTTCCCAGGCTGGCTACGAGCAGTACTTC
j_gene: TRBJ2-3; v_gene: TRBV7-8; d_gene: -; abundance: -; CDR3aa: CASSLATDTQYF; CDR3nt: TGTGCCAGCAGCTTAGCTACAGATACGCAGTATTTT
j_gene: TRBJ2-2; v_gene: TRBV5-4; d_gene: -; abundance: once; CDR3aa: CASSLKLAANTGELFF; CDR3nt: TGTGCCAGCAGCTTGAAACTAGCAGCGAACACCGGGGAGCTGTTTTTT
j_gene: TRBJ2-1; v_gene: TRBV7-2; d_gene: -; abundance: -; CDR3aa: CASSLAYLTNEQFF; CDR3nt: TGTGCCAGCAGCTTAGCGTACCTTACCAATGAGCAGTTCTTC